This paragraph reports one TCR beta chain. These data belong to a study of blood T cell repertoires in COVID-19. Study details: In each case, the material was cDNA or gDNA derived from T cells, B-cell-depleted T cells, or PBMCs.

In terms of age and location, participants ranged from roughly 18 to 95 years and lived in roughly 22 US areas. Each recovered donor of Cohort 3 presented with two negative PCRs, clearance, or symptom resolution. Per the original methods: For nucleated cells, counts were estimated from reference gene primer amplification. Using immunoSEQ multiplex PCR, the repertoire was profiled, and TCRdb retains in-frame clones only, with some absent. D and trimming come from the DNA, and the V and J calls and clone size come from that table. The table has around 230,000 clones, about 88% seen once; the top ten hold approximately 2.7%. The sample taken for sequencing was PBMCs or T cells enriched from blood (not recorded which). This sequence originates from a woman in her 30s who had recovered from COVID-19.

CDR3 sequence reads: CASSEIGDRGRGYTF. The DNA for the CDR3 is TGTGCCAGCAGTGAGATAGGCGACAGGGGGAGAGGCTACACCTTC. J is TRBJ1-2 and V is TRBV6-4; TRBD1 agrees at 9 bases. Germline CDR1 is MRHNA and CDR2 is SNTAGT. V lost 3 bases and J lost 8; bases outside the gene matches: 10. There are 15 residues in the CDR3.